A single sample is the source of the 31 T cell receptor beta chains below, sequenced in a study of blood T cells in healthy people across ages. A sample-barcoded 5' primer and a J-beta primer mix were used in a second PCR of about 6 to 11 cycles. TCRdb analysed the 5' RACE reads with MiXCR anew, one entry per CDR3 protein. The table records more than 800,000 distinct CDR3 sequences, about 30% of them present only once. Source material: blood. All receptors come from a woman at least 80 years old in good health.

This chain uses TRBV7-2 with TRBJ2-1; weak D call: TRBD2 (7 bases). The germline gives CDR1 SGHTA, CDR2 FQGNSA. V lost 5 bases and J 13 bases, leaving 18 bases between the germline ends. This CDR3 is built from 13 residues. In DNA, the CDR3 is TGTGCCAGCAGCCCCCGCTCGGCGGGGGCCCAGTTCTTC. Translated: CASSPRSAGAQFF.

The table lists this clonotype with many counts. V and J are TRBV20-1 and TRBJ2-1; possibly TRBD1 or TRBD2 for D (5 bases each). Germline-derived CDR1 and CDR2 are DFQATT and SNEGSKA (reference sequence). This CDR3 has 17 amino acids. Trimming took off 0 bases at V and 13 bases at J, with 28 bases between the two ends. The CDR3 here is CSAREREGTARRFIQFF. CDR3 nucleotides: TGCAGTGCTAGAGAGAGAGAGGGGACCGCCCGACGGTTTATTCAGTTCTTC.

The CDR3 sequence is CASSLTLLAGAGGTRFF. CDR3 in DNA: TGTGCCAGCAGCTTAACCCTCCTAGCGGGGGCTGGAGGGACCCGGTTCTTC. V is TRBV7-2 and J is TRBJ2-1; 10 nucleotides align to TRBD2. Germline V gives CDR1 SGHTA, CDR2 FQGNSA. This CDR3 region has 17 residues. V dropped 2 bases and J dropped 15; count of bases not matched to a gene: 19.

This clonotype was counted many times. The J gene is TRBJ2-3, the V gene TRBV27; no clear D. The CDR3 is made up of 15 amino acids. Trimming pared 4 bases from V and 1 base from J, leaving 12 bases between. Germline lookup yields CDR1 MNHEY and CDR2 SMNVEV (reference sequence). CDR3 coding DNA: TGTGCCAGCAGTTCCCTAGGAAAGGGCACAGATACGCAGTATTTT. This codes for CASSSLGKGTDTQYF.

V is TRBV20-1 and J is TRBJ2-7; 7 positions match TRBD2. The J call is doubtful: the DNA matches TRBJ2-5 better. The CDR3 has 13 residues. The germline V gene has CDR1 DFQATT and CDR2 SNEGSKA (reference sequence). This chain's CDR3 is CSARETSTQTQYF. The CDR3 DNA is TGCAGTGCTAGAGAGACTAGCACGCAGACCCAGTACTTC.

In this sample, this clonotype turned up many times. The CDR3 DNA reads TGTGCCAGCAGCGCCCAACCATATGCCGGGGGGGCTTCTAATGAGCAGTTCTTC. The encoded protein is CASSAQPYAGGASNEQFF. The J gene is TRBJ2-1, the V gene TRBV9; 8 bases agree with TRBD2. V shed 3 bases and J 7 bases; nucleotides not matched to a gene: 18. The CDR3 has 18 residues. Germline CDR1 SGDLS, CDR2 YYNGEE.

The genes are TRBV5-1 and TRBJ2-3; D may be TRBD1 (5 bases). CDR3 size: 13 residues. V lost 7 bases and J 6 bases, leaving 15 bases between the germline ends. Per germline, CDR1 SGHRS and CDR2 YFSETQ. DNA of the CDR3: TGCGCCAGCTCAAACGGTGGGGCTGATACGCAGTATTTT. This gives the protein CASSNGGADTQYF.

The V and J genes are TRBV6-5 and TRBJ1-2; 7 positions agree with TRBD1. The CDR3 has 15 amino acids. Germline V gene lookup returns CDR1 MNHEY and CDR2 SVGAGI. Trimming cost V 8 bases and J 4 bases; bases outside gene matches: 13. CDR3 protein: CASGPGQTIFYGYTF. For the CDR3, the DNA is TGTGCCAGCGGTCCGGGACAGACAATATTCTATGGCTACACCTTC.

This sequence joins TRBV6-6 and TRBJ2-4; D call uncertain. Looked up from germline, CDR1 is MNHNY and CDR2 is SVGAGI (reference sequence). There are 15 residues in the CDR3. Trimming shortened V by 2 bases and J by 0 bases, and 8 bases separated the two germline ends. In DNA form, the CDR3 reads TGTGCCAGCAGTTACGGATCTGGAGCCAAAAACATTCAGTACTTC. This sequence encodes CASSYGSGAKNIQYF.

This clonotype was seen once. A much more abundant neighbour one base away suggests this may be a read error. This chain links TRBV12-3 or TRBV12-4 with TRBJ2-7; D is tentatively TRBD1 or TRBD2 (5 bases each). This CDR3 is built from 12 residues. V was trimmed by 6 bases and J by 11 bases, leaving 17 bases between them. In DNA, the CDR3 is TGTGCCAGCAGCGAAGGGACCGCAAAGGAGTACTTC. It translates to CASSEGTAKEYF.

Notes on this clonotype: A much larger clone lies a single base off, so this may be a read error. The J gene is TRBJ2-6, the V gene TRBV20-1; 7 nucleotides match TRBD1. Germline CDR1 and CDR2: DFQATT and SNEGSKA (reference sequence). CDR3 length: 14 amino acids. The CDR3 reads CSAADRAGANVRTF. CDR3 coding DNA: TGCAGTGCCGCCGACAGGGCTGGGGCCAACGTCCGGACTTTC.

The table lists this clonotype with a few counts. One base away lies a much larger clone, so this may be a sequencing read error. V and J are TRBV7-2 and TRBJ1-5; 7 bases are a match to TRBD1. The junction had 6 bases not matched to a gene; V was cut back by 7 bases and J by 6 bases. Germline V lookup: CDR1 SGHTA, CDR2 FQGNSA. CDR3 length equals 13 residues. CDR3 protein: CASNSGQRQPQHF. The DNA for the CDR3 is TGTGCCAGCAACTCGGGACAGCGTCAGCCCCAGCATTTT.

The rearrangement uses TRBV25-1 and TRBJ2-2; the match to TRBD1 covers 9 bases. Germline lookup yields CDR1 MGHDK and CDR2 SYGVNS. J lost 6 bases, V lost 0 bases, and 5 bases had no gene match. This CDR3 is 16 amino acids long. In DNA form, the CDR3 reads TGTGCCAGCAGTGAATATGGGACAGGGAAGTCCGGGGAGCTGTTTTTT. Its protein is CASSEYGTGKSGELFF.

Remarks on this clonotype: A read error is possible here, since a much larger clone lies one base away. V is TRBV12-3 or TRBV12-4 and J is TRBJ2-7, with D possibly TRBD1 on 5 matching bases. V gave up 6 bases and J gave up 7 bases, with 25 bases separating them. This CDR3 has 16 residues. CDR3 in amino acids: CASSRRRQRRANEQYF. The CDR3 DNA is TGTGCCAGCAGCCGCCGAAGACAGCGCCGGGCGAATGAGCAGTACTTC.

This clonotype has just a few counts. This chain's CDR3 is CASSWDHPNYGYTF. The CDR3 region has the DNA TGCGCCAGCAGCTGGGACCATCCTAACTATGGCTACACCTTC. J is TRBJ1-2 and V is TRBV5-1, with a tentative D call TRBD1 (5 bases). From germline, CDR1 is SGHRS and CDR2 YFSETQ. With 3 bases removed from V and 0 bases from J, the gap between germline ends came to 9 bases. This CDR3 is built from 14 residues.

This clonotype was detected only a few times. This chain connects TRBV5-1 to TRBJ1-2; D call uncertain. This CDR3 is 14 amino acids long. Trimming removed 3 bases from V and 7 bases from J, with 16 bases in between. Germline V gene data show CDR1 as SGHRS and CDR2 as YFSETQ. The DNA of the CDR3 is TGCGCCAGCAGCTGGGCCGGTATGGGGTCTGGCTACACCTTC. This encodes CASSWAGMGSGYTF.

The rearrangement links TRBV6-2 or TRBV6-3 to TRBJ1-6; D remains unclear. V lost 5 bases to trimming and J lost 5 bases, with 10 bases between them. The CDR3 is 14 amino acids. The germline V gene has CDR1 MNHEY and CDR2 SVGEGT. The DNA for the CDR3 is TGTGCCAGCAGTCCCTCCACAAATAATTCACCCCTCCACTTT. Encoded protein: CASSPSTNNSPLHF.

In its sample, this clonotype was seen once. The rearrangement uses TRBV9 and TRBJ2-1; weak D call: TRBD2 (5 bases). Germline CDR1 is SGDLS and CDR2 is YYNGEE. The CDR3 covers 12 residues. The V end was cut by 3 bases, the J end by 8 bases, with 9 bases between. The CDR3 sequence is CASSALSDEQFF. In DNA, the CDR3 is TGTGCCAGCAGCGCCCTTAGCGATGAGCAGTTCTTC. The full variable domain, rest sourced from reference TRBV9 and TRBJ2-1, is DSGVTQTPKHLITATGQRVTLRCSPRSGDLSVYWYQQSLDQGLQFLIQYYNGEERAKGNILERFSAQQFPDLHSELNLSSLELGDSALYFCASSALSDEQFFGPGTRLTVL.

In this sample, this clonotype turned up many times. This chain connects TRBV11-3 to TRBJ2-1; D gene unclear. CDR3 length: 13 residues. The germline V gene has CDR1 SGHNT and CDR2 YENEEA. V was shortened by 7 bases and J by 9 bases, with 16 bases between the two germline ends. CDR3 nucleotide sequence: TGTGCCAGCACCCCCTTCCAAGGTGGTGAGCAGTTCTTC. It yields the protein CASTPFQGGEQFF.

In this sample, this clonotype turned up a few times. The V and J genes are TRBV5-6 and TRBJ1-5; 10 nucleotides match TRBD1. Germline values: CDR1 SGHDT, CDR2 YYEEEE. The CDR3 totals 17 residues. Germline trimming cut 4 bases from V and 1 base from J; bases unmatched to any gene: 8. In DNA form, the CDR3 reads TGTGCCAGCAGCGCCGGACAGGGGGGAAGAAGCAATCAGCCCCAGCATTTT. Translating gives CASSAGQGGRSNQPQHF.

For this clonotype: This may arise from a read error, as a much more abundant clone is one base away. The chain links TRBV10-3 to TRBJ2-5; 8 nucleotides agree with TRBD2. CDR1 and CDR2 (germline): ENHRY, SYGVKD. The CDR3 sequence is 13 residues long. As DNA, the CDR3 is TGTGCCATCGGAGCGGGGGACCAAGAGACCCAGCACTTC. Its protein is CAIGAGDQETQHF.

This clonotype was seen only a few times. With a much larger clone just one base away, this may be a read error. The rearrangement uses TRBV7-2 and TRBJ2-3; 13 bases are shared with TRBD2. The CDR3 totals 18 residues. The V gene's germline CDR1 is SGHTA and CDR2 FQGNSA. The CDR3 region is CASSLLPGTSGERDAQYF. The CDR3 region has the DNA TGTGCCAGCAGCTTGCTCCCCGGGACTAGCGGGGAAAGAGATGCGCAGTATTTT.

V and J are TRBV30 and TRBJ1-2; D ambiguous. V dropped 0 bases and J dropped 7 bases, with 9 bases sitting between them. CDR1 and CDR2 (germline): GTSNPN, SVGIG (reference sequence). The CDR3 runs to 12 residues. As DNA, the CDR3 is TGTGCCTGGAGTGTTCTCCAGACTGGCTACACCTTC. This encodes CAWSVLQTGYTF.

The chain has TRBV6-2 or TRBV6-3 and TRBJ2-2, with TRBD1 as a possible D gene (6 bases). CDR1 and CDR2 (germline): MNHEY, SVGEGT. This CDR3 comprises 12 residues. V was cut by 6 bases and J by 5 bases, with 7 bases left in between. CDR3 residues: CASRTGTGELFF. The CDR3 nucleotides read TGTGCCAGCAGAACAGGGACCGGGGAGCTGTTTTTT.

V usage is TRBV7-2 and J usage is TRBJ2-4, with 7 bases lining up with TRBD1. CDR3 length: 16 residues. The V gene end was trimmed by 4 bases and the J gene end by 1 base; junction bases not matched to a gene: 7. Germline values: CDR1 SGHTA, CDR2 FQGNSA. This chain's CDR3 is CASSYSEGAAKNIQYF. CDR3 nucleotides: TGTGCCAGCAGCTATAGCGAGGGGGCCGCCAAAAACATTCAGTACTTC.

This clonotype was found many times. The chain uses TRBV6-2 or TRBV6-3 and TRBJ1-2; maybe TRBD1 (6 bases). This CDR3 comprises 15 residues. CDR1 MNHEY and CDR2 SVGEGT come from the germline V gene. Trimming left V 5 bases short and J 1 base short, with 14 bases between. CDR3 coding DNA: TGTGCCAGCAGTCCGACAGGAGCTTATAACTATGGCTACACCTTC. It is translated as CASSPTGAYNYGYTF.

The CDR3 sequence: CASSPPPGMAGVNTEAFF. The CDR3 DNA follows: TGTGCCAGCAGCCCGCCCCCAGGGATGGCAGGGGTGAACACTGAAGCTTTCTTT. V gene TRBV7-9 combines with J gene TRBJ1-1; D might be TRBD1 (6 bases). The germline V gene encodes CDR1 SEHNR and CDR2 FQNEAQ (reference sequence). V dropped 5 bases and J dropped 0 bases, with 22 bases sitting between them. The length of the CDR3 is 18 residues.

In its sample, this clonotype was seen once. The CDR3, as DNA: TGTGCCAGCAGCCCCAGACAGGGGATCAACACTGAAGCTTTCTTT. This gives the protein CASSPRQGINTEAFF. The V and J genes are TRBV7-9 and TRBJ1-1; TRBD1 agrees at 8 bases. Germline V gene data show CDR1 as SEHNR and CDR2 as FQNEAQ (reference sequence). This CDR3 is built from 15 residues. J lost 2 bases, V lost 5 bases, and 7 bases had no gene match. The variable domain in full, with the rest retrieved from reference TRBV7-9 and TRBJ1-1, is DTGVSQNPRHKITKRGQNVTFRCDPISEHNRLYWYRQTLGQGPEFLTYFQNEAQLEKSRLLSDRFSAERPKGSFSTLEIQRTEQGDSAMYLCASSPRQGINTEAFFGQGTRLTVV.

The chain uses TRBV6-5 and TRBJ2-2; D is undetermined. V lost 0 bases, J lost 6 bases, and 14 bases lay in between. CDR1 MNHEY and CDR2 SVGAGI come from the germline V gene. CDR3 length: 16 residues. CDR3 region: CASSYSDLRVAGELFF. In nucleotides, the CDR3 is TGTGCCAGCAGTTACTCGGACCTTAGGGTCGCCGGGGAGCTGTTTTTT.

The genes are TRBV30 and TRBJ1-2; 8 bases match TRBD1. Germline V lookup: CDR1 GTSNPN, CDR2 SVGIG (reference sequence). This CDR3 region has 13 residues. Trimming removed 2 bases from V and 8 bases from J; junction bases left unmatched: 7. Here the CDR3 reads CAWSSTGATGYTF. In nucleotides, the CDR3 is TGTGCCTGGAGTTCGACAGGGGCGACCGGCTACACCTTC.

The V gene is TRBV2, the J gene TRBJ2-7; D might be TRBD2 (6 bases). The J call may be in error: the DNA end matches TRBJ2-5 better. This CDR3 is 12 amino acids long. Germline assignment: CDR1 SNHLY and CDR2 FYNNEI. This CDR3 is CATAGGPETQYF. CDR3 sequence (DNA): TGTGCCACCGCCGGGGGTCCAGAGACCCAGTACTTC.